This T cell receptor (beta chain) was identified during a study of T-cell reconstitution after alpha-beta-depleted transplantation in children (TCRdb year 2016). Turning to the overall study: T-cell immune reconstitution after TCRalphabeta/CD19-depleted allogeneic hematopoietic cell transplantation in children was quantitatively tracked in the study by means of TCR repertoire profiling. Findings and caveats that apply to the study as a whole: The apparently early alphabetaT-cell count recovery about two months after transplant was reportedly dependent on only several hundred rapidly expanded clones derived from non-depleted graft cells. In some patients, the high TCRbeta diversity seen at day 60 was put down to recipient T cells and intrathymic progenitors that had survived conditioning. Hyperexpanded clone frequencies declined over subsequent months; after one year, T-cell counts and TCRbeta diversity were mostly attributed to newly produced T cells.

Including cysteine and phenylalanine, the CDR3 has 13 amino acids. CDR3 DNA only is kept here, 39 bases in frame from base 1. CDR1 SQVTM and CDR2 ANQGSEA were looked up in the germline V gene. V drops 0 bases and J drops 5 bases, leaving 10 bases in between. The treatment or condition label, as the study defines it: allogeneic hematopoietic cell transplantation with graft depleted of TCRalphabeta T cells and CD19 B cells. The children who served as transplant recipients had been given grafts of TCRalphabeta/CD19-depleted allogeneic hematopoietic cells. This clonotype was seen repeatedly, ten times or more. It lacks a known antigen. Within one base of it there is no much larger clone, and no base qualities were kept. The library came from PCR. Sequencing was carried out with an Illumina HiSeq 2500. TCR library preparation used molecular barcoding, with unique molecular identifiers applied to normalize quantification of the TCRbeta repertoire. TCRdb reran the public reads through fastp at Q25 and MiXCR, keeping productive beta chains. When rows share a CDR3 protein, they turn into one entry using the most common DNA and genes. In this sample the table shows 480,000 or so distinct CDR3 sequences, roughly a tenth of which occur a single time. About 2% of the sample rests with the top ten.

The chain is made from TRBV29-1 and TRBJ1-2; TRBD1 is a weak D gene call, 5 bases matching. The sample in question was PBMCs, obtained before TCRalphabeta/CD19-depleted stem cell transplant. The clonotype was recovered from a child under 10 years old with inherited bone marrow failure, due to receive a stem cell transplant. In nucleotides, the sequence is TGCAGCGTTGAAGAGGGGGTGCTTTATGGCTACACCTTC. It is translated as CSVEEGVLYGYTF.